This is a list of T cell receptor beta chains from one sample in a study of Graves' ophthalmopathy and Graves' hyperthyroidism. TCRdb reprocessed the multiplex PCR reads with MiXCR, giving one entry per CDR3 protein. The sample has 620,000 or so distinct CDR3 sequences; 22% are singletons. Sequencing was performed on peripheral blood. These receptors were taken from a young woman with stable Graves' hyperthyroidism. Some clones in this sample may be carry-over from other donors' samples. Each CDR3 is given with its conserved first and last residue. The D gene is left open where the match is weak. Not all rows give a size; the values are once, few, many and, for expanded clones, a class.

CDR3nt	CDR3aa	d_gene	j_gene	abundance	v_gene
TGTGCCACCAGCAGAGATCCGGGACAGGGGTCCTACGAGCAGTACTTC	CATSRDPGQGSYEQYF	TRBD1	TRBJ2-7	few	TRBV15
TGTGCCAGCAGCTTCCCCCCGGTGGGGGAACCCTACGAGCAGTACTTC	CASSFPPVGEPYEQYF	-	TRBJ2-7	few	TRBV11-1
TGTGCCAGCACCACTAACACCGGGGAGCTGTTTTTT	CASTTNTGELFF	-	TRBJ2-2	many	TRBV7-2
TGTGCCAGCAGTGAGAGGACCAGCTTGGGCATTCAGTGCTTC	CASSERTSLGIQCF	-	TRBJ2-4	-	TRBV6-1
TGTGCCAGCATTTACTTACCGACAGCGAACACTGAAGCTTTCTTT	CASIYLPTANTEAFF	-	TRBJ1-1	many	TRBV2
TGTGCCAGCAGTTACGGGACAGCCATGAACACTGAAGCTTTCTTT	CASSYGTAMNTEAFF	TRBD1	TRBJ1-1	-	TRBV6-7
TGTGCCAGCAGTAATACAGGGCTCTACTATGGCTACACCTTC	CASSNTGLYYGYTF	-	TRBJ1-2	many	TRBV12-3/TRBV12-4
TGTGCCAGCAGTGAATGGGCAAGTCAGGCCTATAGCAATCAGCCCCAGCATTTT	CASSEWASQAYSNQPQHF	-	TRBJ1-5	-	TRBV6-1
TGTGCCAGCAGTCCATGGACAGGGACCTCGGACTATGGCTACACCTTC	CASSPWTGTSDYGYTF	TRBD1	TRBJ1-2	many	TRBV27
TGTGCCAGCAGTCAGGGGACGTCGAACTCTGGGGCCAACGTCCTGACTTTC	CASSQGTSNSGANVLTF	-	TRBJ2-6	many	TRBV6-4
TGTGCCAGCAGCCACCGAAACACCATATATTTT	CASSHRNTIYF	-	TRBJ1-3	-	TRBV7-9
TGTGCCAGCAGCTTAGGAGGGACTAATGACATTCAGTACTTC	CASSLGGTNDIQYF	TRBD2	TRBJ2-4	few	TRBV11-3
TGTGCCAGCAGCGTAGACGGGAGTCCCACTGAAGCTTTCTTT	CASSVDGSPTEAFF	-	TRBJ1-1	-	TRBV9
TGTGCCAGCACGGACGTTAATAGCAATCAGCCCCAGCATTTT	CASTDVNSNQPQHF	-	TRBJ1-5	few	TRBV6-1
TGCGCCAGCAGCTTGGCCCCGGGGGCGGGGATGAACACTGAAGCTTTCTTT	CASSLAPGAGMNTEAFF	-	TRBJ1-1	few	TRBV5-1